This TCR beta chain was captured in a study of shared clonotypes between healthy human individuals. Comments on this clone: No antigen is known for it.

Assay: immunoSEQ multiplex PCR; the TCRdb copy retains only in-frame clones and omits some. The sample consists of roughly 660,000 clones, 90% of them appearing once. Participating donors were healthy, HIV-negative adults free of recent acute infections or vaccinations. Study findings and constraints: When naive CD4 clonotypes were compared across four donors, 4% to 5.5% were shared.

Germline V CDR1 and CDR2: MNHNS, SASEGT. Trimming removed 1 base at V and 3 bases at J, with 31 bases between. The length of the CDR3 is 22 residues. The gene calls are TRBV6-1 and TRBJ1-3; perhaps TRBD1 as D (5 bases). The sequence came from a man younger than 30 in good health. Some clones in this sample may be carry-over from other donors' samples. The specimen was memory CD8+ T cells from PBMCs. Specified subset: CD45RO+ cells pooled with CCR7-negative TemRA cells. The CDR3 bases are TGTGCCAGCAGTGAAGAACGATCCTTTAAGCCCCCCCGGGGGACGGGTGGAAACACCATATATTTT. Translation: CASSEERSFKPPRGTGGNTIYF.